This T cell receptor (beta chain) is drawn from a study of control samples from healthy donors and cancer patients. V gave up 1 base and J gave up 8 bases; unmatched junction bases: 8. Germline CDR1 reads SGHTA; CDR2 reads FQGNSA. The CDR3 covers 16 residues. The table came from immunoSEQ multiplex PCR; TCRdb's copy has only in-frame clones and leaves some out. The data show about 68,000 clones, with 83% seen just once and around 14% held by the top ten. The TCR was taken from a man in his sixties in good health. Input material: blood. V is TRBV7-2 and J is TRBJ2-2; 9 bases align to TRBD2. The CDR3 DNA reads as TGTGCCAGCAGCTTAGTGATAGCGGGAGCGGCGGGGGAGCTGTTTTTT. Protein product: CASSLVIAGAAGELFF.